The 25 T cell receptor beta chains in this list originate from one sample, sequenced in a study of glioma-infiltrating T cells. Amplification of TCR alpha and beta CDR3 regions from RNA used iRepertoire nested multiplex PCR. One entry per CDR3 protein results from TCRdb running MiXCR on the multiplex PCR reads. The sample carries more than 95,000 distinct CDR3 sequences, roughly 24% recorded once. Sequencing was carried out using glioma tissue, nonneoplastic brain tissue, or PBMCs (not recorded which). These receptors came from a human donor with low-grade glioma or glioblastoma, undergoing nonglioma brain surgery, or in good health (not recorded which).

This clonotype came up many times. The chain carries TRBV28 and TRBJ2-3; 8 bases agree with TRBD2. The V gene end was trimmed by 3 bases and the J gene end by 6 bases; junction bases not matched to a gene: 11. Germline V gene data show CDR1 as MDHEN and CDR2 as SYDVKM. The CDR3 runs 16 residues. The DNA of the CDR3 is TGTGCCAGCAGTTTCCTTGCGGGAGGCGCAAAGGATACGCAGTATTTT. Its protein is CASSFLAGGAKDTQYF.

The chain is built from TRBV20-1 and TRBJ2-7; 7 bases fit TRBD2. The V and J ends lost 4 bases and 5 bases, in that order; junction bases with no gene match: 23. This CDR3 contains 18 residues. From germline, CDR1 is DFQATT and CDR2 SNEGSKA (reference sequence). The CDR3 bases are TGCAGTGCTACACAAGGAGGGCTAGCGGAGGATAAGATCCACGAGCAGTACTTC. Translating it yields CSATQGGLAEDKIHEQYF.

The V and J genes are TRBV7-2 and TRBJ1-2; a weak D match, TRBD1 (6 bases). Germline V gene sequence: CDR1 SGHTA, CDR2 FQGNSA. The length of the CDR3 is 15 residues. V was shortened by 4 bases and J by 0 bases, with 12 bases between the two germline ends. Here the CDR3 reads CASSSTWTANYGYTF. The CDR3 coding sequence is TGTGCCAGCAGCTCCACCTGGACAGCTAACTATGGCTACACCTTC.

In its sample, this clonotype was seen a few times. V is TRBV10-1 and J is TRBJ1-1, with 8 bases fitting TRBD1. V dropped 9 bases and J dropped 5; count of bases not matched to a gene: 14. Germline-derived CDR1 and CDR2 are WNHNN and SYGVQD (reference sequence). The CDR3 extends over 15 amino acids. The DNA for the CDR3 is TGCGCCAGAAACCGGGACAGGTCTTGCCTAACTGAAGCTTTCTTT. Its protein product is CARNRDRSCLTEAFF.

Many counts were recorded for this clonotype. This chain's CDR3 is CASSIPGLANEQFF. The CDR3 DNA is TGTGCCAGTAGTATTCCGGGACTAGCGAATGAGCAGTTCTTC. The chain couples TRBV19 to TRBJ2-1, with 10 bases lining up with TRBD2. CDR1 and CDR2 from the germline V gene are LNHDA and SQIVND (reference sequence). The CDR3 has 14 residues. After removal of 3 bases from V and 7 bases from J, the junction contained 3 bases not matched to a gene.

The CDR3 is CASRTPQTSSGNTIYF. As DNA, the CDR3 is TGTGCCAGTAGAACTCCCCAGACCAGCTCTGGAAACACCATATATTTT. J is TRBJ1-3 and V is TRBV19, with D hard to call. The V gene's germline CDR1 is LNHDA and CDR2 SQIVND (reference sequence). This CDR3 is built from 16 residues. The ends were cut back, 6 bases at V and 0 bases at J, with 15 bases in the middle.

The chain couples TRBV5-5 to TRBJ2-6; TRBD1 might be the D (5 bases). Germline V lookup: CDR1 SGHKS, CDR2 YYEKEE (reference sequence). V lost 1 base to trimming and J lost 1 base, with 15 bases between them. The CDR3 has 18 amino acids. The CDR3 sequence is CASSLQGAQESGANVLTF. The CDR3 DNA follows: TGTGCCAGCAGCTTGCAAGGGGCTCAGGAATCTGGGGCCAACGTCCTGACTTTC. The full variable domain, with the rest looked up from reference TRBV5-5 and TRBJ2-6, is DAGVTQSPTHLIKTRGQQVTLRCSPISGHKSVSWYQQVLGQGPQFIFQYYEKEERGRGNFPDRFSARQFPNYSSELNVNALLLGDSALYLCASSLQGAQESGANVLTFGAGSRLTVL.

The sample holds many counts of this clonotype. The chain combines TRBV7-2 with TRBJ1-1; 7 positions agree with TRBD1. CDR1 SGHTA and CDR2 FQGNSA come from the germline V gene. J was trimmed by 1 base and V by 5 bases; bases with no gene match: 10. The length of the CDR3 is 16 residues. The CDR3 protein is CASSQNSGTANTEAFF. Written as DNA, the CDR3 is TGTGCCAGCAGCCAAAATTCCGGGACAGCGAACACTGAAGCTTTCTTT. The full variable domain, with the rest looked up from reference TRBV7-2 and TRBJ1-1, is GAGVSQSPSNKVTEKGKDVELRCDPISGHTALYWYRQSLGQGLEFLIYFQGNSAPDKSGLPSDRFSAERTGGSVSTLTIQRTQQEDSAVYLCASSQNSGTANTEAFFGQGTRLTVV.

This clonotype occurred a few times. This rearrangement joins TRBV29-1 to TRBJ1-1; 7 bases fit TRBD1. Germline lookup yields CDR1 SQVTM and CDR2 ANQGSEA. V shed 0 bases and J 4 bases; nucleotides not matched to a gene: 11. The length of the CDR3 is 16 residues. CDR3 residues: CSVEDFGDRGLTEAFF. CDR3 coding DNA: TGCAGCGTTGAAGATTTTGGGGACAGAGGGCTCACTGAAGCTTTCTTT.

This clonotype was recorded at least ten times. Because the CDR3's place on the DNA is in doubt, the DNA is left out and the CDR3 is given as listed by TCRdb. The chain uses TRBV6-1 and TRBJ1-2; the table assigns TRBD1, which was not confirmed against the DNA. Germline assignment: CDR1 MNHNS and CDR2 SASEGT. With termini counted, the CDR3 has 15 amino acids. CDR3 protein: CASSTSDRGGHGYTF.

The chain combines TRBV24-1 with TRBJ2-1, with D unclear. Germline-derived CDR1 and CDR2 are KGHDR and SFDVKD. The CDR3 consists of 15 residues. V was clipped by 8 bases and J by 3 bases, with 16 bases between them. The CDR3 loop reads CATTAVRPNYNEQFF. DNA of the CDR3: TGTGCCACCACTGCCGTCCGCCCCAACTACAATGAGCAGTTCTTC.

This clonotype was seen many times. V and J are TRBV7-2 and TRBJ1-1, with TRBD1 as a possible D gene (6 bases). This CDR3 contains 14 residues. Per germline, CDR1 SGHTA and CDR2 FQGNSA. Trimming cost V 6 bases and J 2 bases, with 13 bases left between them. This chain's CDR3 is CASRRGQSNTEAFF. In DNA form, the CDR3 reads TGTGCCAGCAGAAGAGGACAGAGTAACACTGAAGCTTTCTTT.

As to this clonotype: A much more abundant neighbour one base away suggests this may be a read error. V and J are TRBV7-2 and TRBJ1-3, with D unresolved. Per germline, CDR1 SGHTA and CDR2 FQGNSA. CDR3 size: 15 residues. CDR3 in amino acids: CASSFWMASGNTVYF. CDR3 nucleotides: TGTGCCAGCAGCTTTTGGATGGCCTCTGGAAACACCGTATATTTT. Full variable domain (outside the CDR3, taken from reference TRBV7-2 and TRBJ1-3): GAGVSQSPSNKVTEKGKDVELRCDPISGHTALYWYRQSLGQGLEFLIYFQGNSAPDKSGLPSDRFSAERTGGSVSTLTIQRTQQEDSAVYLCASSFWMASGNTVYFGEGSWLTVV.

In its sample, this clonotype was seen a few times. The chain combines TRBV5-1 with TRBJ1-6; 8 bases are shared with TRBD1. The CDR3 loop spans 14 amino acids. Germline CDR1 is SGHRS and CDR2 is YFSETQ. The junction had 4 bases not matched to a gene; V was cut back by 4 bases and J by 7 bases. DNA for the CDR3: TGCGCCAGCAGCGTGACAGGGGAAAATTCACCCCTCCACTTT. Residues: CASSVTGENSPLHF.

Here the CDR3 reads CASRKPGQVTTEAFF. The CDR3 DNA is TGTGCCAGCAGGAAGCCGGGACAGGTTACAACTGAAGCTTTCTTT. The gene calls are TRBV28 and TRBJ1-1, with 8 bases that match TRBD1. CDR1 and CDR2 from the germline V gene are MDHEN and SYDVKM. V lost 6 bases to trimming and J lost 5 bases; unmatched junction nucleotides: 11. The CDR3 extends over 15 amino acids.

This clonotype ranks as medium-sized. This chain links TRBV7-2 with TRBJ2-1, with D perhaps being TRBD1 or TRBD2 (5 bases each). Trimming stripped 1 base from V and 6 bases from J, with 10 bases between. The CDR3 loop spans 14 amino acids. Germline-derived CDR1 and CDR2 are SGHTA and FQGNSA. CDR3 coding DNA: TGTGCCAGCAGCTTAGGGTTTGGGGGCAATGAGCAGTTCTTC. This gives the protein CASSLGFGGNEQFF.

This clonotype was found many times. V is TRBV5-5 and J is TRBJ1-6; 9 nucleotides align to TRBD1. Trimming at V came to 1 base and at J to 7 bases, leaving 9 bases not matched to a gene. This CDR3 has 17 amino acids. Germline CDR1 and CDR2: SGHKS and YYEKEE (reference sequence). For the CDR3, the DNA is TGTGCCAGCAGCTTGAACCCTTACGGGACAGGGAATTCACCCCTCCACTTT. Translated: CASSLNPYGTGNSPLHF.

This clonotype has ten or more counts. This chain uses TRBV7-2 with TRBJ2-7; D perhaps matches TRBD2 (6 bases). This CDR3 has 16 residues. Germline CDR1 SGHTA, CDR2 FQGNSA. The V gene lost 5 bases and the J gene lost 2 bases, with 19 bases spanning the gap. The CDR3 region is CASSGGLAGYTYEQYF. The DNA of the CDR3 is TGTGCCAGCAGCGGAGGTCTGGCGGGATACACCTACGAGCAGTACTTC.

The sample holds a few counts of this clonotype. V gene TRBV19 combines with J gene TRBJ1-1, with D hard to call. The CDR3 has 12 residues. Germline CDR1 LNHDA, CDR2 SQIVND (reference sequence). V was shortened by 5 bases and J by 2 bases, with 6 bases between the two germline ends. CDR3 in DNA: TGTGCCAGTAGTCGGGTAAACACTGAAGCTTTCTTT. As protein: CASSRVNTEAFF.

To note about this clonotype: A much larger clone lies one base from this, so it may be a read error. The J gene is TRBJ2-5, the V gene TRBV2, with D perhaps assigned TRBD1 or TRBD2 (6 bases each). Trimming stripped 8 bases from V and 4 bases from J, with 14 bases between. The CDR3 length is 13 residues. CDR1 SNHLY and CDR2 FYNNEI come from the germline V gene. This CDR3 is CASGRGAGETQYF. CDR3 DNA: TGTGCCAGCGGAAGGGGGGCAGGAGAGACCCAGTACTTC.

Comments on this clonotype: The junction and the germline gene differ at one end; a read error may be behind it. The CDR3 DNA follows: TGTGCCAGCAGTGCGGGAGAGGTAACCGGGGAGATGTTTTTT. It encodes CASSAGEVTGEMFF. The V call is TRBV2, the J call TRBJ2-2; D may be TRBD2 (6 bases). This CDR3 is built from 14 residues. Germline V lookup: CDR1 SNHLY, CDR2 FYNNEI.

Remarks on this clonotype: Since a much larger clone is just one base distant, this may be a read error. V and J are TRBV12-3 or TRBV12-4 and TRBJ2-5; 7 bases map to TRBD1. This CDR3 contains 15 residues. J lost 5 bases, V lost 7 bases, and 13 bases had no gene match. In DNA, the CDR3 is TGTGCCAGCATTCCGGTGGGGCAGGGGGTGGAGACCCAGTACTTC. Amino acids: CASIPVGQGVETQYF.

This clonotype turned up a few times. The chain recombines TRBV10-3 with TRBJ2-5; tentatively, D is TRBD2 (5 bases). Germline values: CDR1 ENHRY, CDR2 SYGVKD. The CDR3 runs 15 residues. V lost 1 base, J lost 2 bases, and 11 bases lay in between. CDR3 bases: TGTGCCATCAGTGAGTTCCCGGGGTTACAAGAGACCCAGTACTTC. It encodes CAISEFPGLQETQYF.

Details on this clonotype: Compared with germline, one end of the junction differs, possibly owing to a read error. The V gene is TRBV19, the J gene TRBJ2-1; no clear D gene. The CDR3 consists of 14 residues. Germline V gene data show CDR1 as LNHDA and CDR2 as SQIVND (reference sequence). The CDR3 region has the DNA TGTGCCAGTAGTAGTGCTCTCCGGTTGAATGAGCAGCTCTTC. It encodes CASSSALRLNEQLF.

This clonotype came up many times. This rearrangement joins TRBV6-1 to TRBJ1-1; 8 bases fit TRBD1. Germline V CDR1 and CDR2: MNHNS, SASEGT. The V segment lost 6 bases and the J segment 11 bases; nucleotides outside the gene matches: 14. The CDR3 is made up of 14 amino acids. This chain's CDR3 is CASRIRQGIGEAFF. The CDR3 DNA is TGTGCCAGCAGAATCAGACAGGGGATCGGAGAGGCTTTCTTT.